A single sample is the source of the 2 T cell receptor beta chains below, sequenced in a study of Ad26.COV2.S vaccination and SARS-CoV-2 variants. Method: immunoSEQ multiplex PCR; TCRdb's copy keeps in-frame clones and lacks some. The table shows hundreds of thousands of clones, with about 93% occurring only once. This sample's treatment: over 15 received Ad26.COV2.S at low or high dose, single or two shots; about 5 received placebo; per-sample allocation not given. Specimen acquisition occurred on day 63 following the initial vaccine or placebo injection. Sequencing used peripheral blood, obtained in a trial of Ad26.COV2.S vaccine versus placebo. These receptors all stem from a person between 18 and 60 years old who received the Ad26.COV2.S COVID-19 vaccine or a placebo.

V gene TRBV7-6 combines with J gene TRBJ2-3; 7 bases fit TRBD2. CDR1 and CDR2 (germline): SGHVS, FNYEAQ. Losses at the gene ends were 0 bases for V and 6 bases for J; bases not matched to a gene: 9. The length of the CDR3 is 16 residues. CDR3 protein: CASSLAGGTPPDTQYF. In DNA, the CDR3 is TGTGCCAGCAGCTTAGCGGGGGGGACCCCGCCGGATACGCAGTATTTT.

In this sample, this clone turned up many times. The rearrangement joins TRBV24-1 to TRBJ2-7; TRBD2 matches 7 bases. The CDR3 is made up of 14 amino acids. J lost 2 bases, V lost 6 bases, and 6 bases had no gene match. Per the germline V gene, CDR1 is KGHDR and CDR2 is SFDVKD. The DNA of the CDR3 is TGTGCCACCAGTCTGGGACTACCGCCCTACGAGCAGTACTTC. It is translated as CATSLGLPPYEQYF.